Each of the 26 T cell receptor beta chains below was sequenced from the same sample in a study of radiotherapy plus CTLA-4 blockade in lung cancer. Sequencing used immunoSEQ multiplex PCR; TCRdb keeps in-frame clones, though not all of them. The sample consists of some 110,000 clones, approximately 80% of them appearing once. The input for sequencing was peripheral blood, taken from a patient treated with radiotherapy plus ipilimumab. The receptor set was obtained from a human donor with non-small cell lung cancer who had a partial response to radiotherapy plus ipilimumab.

V gene TRBV9 combines with J gene TRBJ2-2, with 10 bases aligning to TRBD2. After removal of 0 bases from V and 7 bases from J, the junction contained 9 bases not matched to a gene. CDR1 is SGDLS and CDR2 is YYNGEE in the germline V gene. This CDR3 spans 17 amino acids. The CDR3 DNA reads TGTGCCAGCAGCGTAGGACTAGCGGGTAGAAGGGACGGGGAGCTGTTTTTT. Protein sequence: CASSVGLAGRRDGELFF.

The chain joins TRBV15 to TRBJ2-5, with D maybe TRBD2 (5 bases). The CDR3 has 15 amino acids. Per germline, CDR1 LNHNV and CDR2 YYDKDF (reference sequence). Trimming pared 1 base from V and 2 bases from J, leaving 11 bases between. The DNA of the CDR3 is TGTGCCACCAGCAGAGCTGGCGGAGGACAAGAGACCCAGTACTTC. The encoded protein is CATSRAGGGQETQYF.

The chain joins TRBV11-2 to TRBJ2-1; 12 nucleotides agree with TRBD2. With 6 bases clipped from V and 7 bases from J, the junction kept 7 bases outside the gene matches. In germline, CDR1 is SGHAT, CDR2 FQNNGV. This CDR3 has 15 residues. The DNA for the CDR3 is TGTGCCAGCAGGACTAGCGGGAGCGGAGGTAATGAGCAGTTCTTC. Translation: CASRTSGSGGNEQFF.

The J gene is TRBJ2-4, the V gene TRBV5-6; tentative D call: TRBD2 (6 bases). Germline V gives CDR1 SGHDT, CDR2 YYEEEE. Trimming took off 0 bases at V and 0 bases at J, with 10 bases between the two ends. The CDR3 totals 16 residues. The CDR3 DNA reads TGTGCCAGCAGCTTGGGGCAGGGACTAGCCAAAAACATTCAGTACTTC. It encodes CASSLGQGLAKNIQYF. Full variable domain (rest looked up from reference TRBV5-6 and TRBJ2-4): DAGVTQSPTHLIKTRGQQVTLRCSPKSGHDTVSWYQQALGQGPQFIFQYYEEEERQRGNFPDRFSGHQFPNYSSELNVNALLLGDSALYLCASSLGQGLAKNIQYFGAGTRLSVL.

This chain connects TRBV5-8 to TRBJ2-1; 8 bases map to TRBD2. Germline V gene sequence: CDR1 SGHTS, CDR2 YDEGEE. J lost 7 bases, V lost 3 bases, and 6 bases had no gene match. The CDR3 consists of 14 residues. The CDR3, as DNA: TGTGCCAGCAGCTGGGGACCTAGCGGGAATGAGCAGTTCTTC. Its translation is CASSWGPSGNEQFF. The full variable domain, its missing parts supplied by reference TRBV5-8 and TRBJ2-1, is EAGVTQSPTHLIKTRGQQATLRCSPISGHTSVYWYQQALGLGLQFLLWYDEGEERNRGNFPPRFSGRQFPNYSSELNVNALELEDSALYLCASSWGPSGNEQFFGPGTRLTVL.

The rearrangement uses TRBV9 and TRBJ2-1, with 9 positions matching TRBD2. CDR3 size: 16 residues. The junction had 6 bases not matched to a gene; V was cut back by 2 bases and J by 3 bases. Germline V gene sequence: CDR1 SGDLS, CDR2 YYNGEE. CDR3: CASSVSSGVIYNEQFF. The CDR3 DNA reads as TGTGCCAGCAGCGTGTCTAGCGGGGTTATCTACAATGAGCAGTTCTTC.

This chain joins TRBV4-3 and TRBJ2-1; 13 bases are shared with TRBD2. Per germline, CDR1 LGHNA and CDR2 YSLEER. V was pared by 0 bases and J by 7 bases, with 6 bases of the junction left unmatched. The CDR3 has 17 residues. The CDR3 nucleotides read TGCGCCAGCAGCCAAGAAGCGGGGACTAGCGGGATGAATGAGCAGTTCTTC. Its translation: CASSQEAGTSGMNEQFF.

The chain employs TRBV6-5 and TRBJ2-2; D gene ambiguous. Germline V gene data show CDR1 as MNHEY and CDR2 as SVGAGI. Trimming removed 2 bases from V and 4 bases from J, with 8 bases in between. The CDR3 loop spans 14 amino acids. CDR3 loop: CASSYGLVTGELFF. DNA of the CDR3: TGTGCCAGCAGTTACGGGCTGGTCACCGGGGAGCTGTTTTTT.

The rearrangement joins TRBV6-6 to TRBJ1-2, with TRBD1 matching 10 bases. Germline values: CDR1 MNHNY, CDR2 SVGAGI (reference sequence). CDR3 length: 13 residues. Trimming cost V 5 bases and J 7 bases; bases outside gene matches: 4. DNA for the CDR3: TGTGCCAGCAGTCCAGACAGGGGGCCTGGCTACACCTTC. Translation gives CASSPDRGPGYTF.

CDR3 DNA sequence: TGTGCCAGCAGCTTCAGGTACACTGAAGCTTTCTTT. Translated, it gives CASSFRYTEAFF. V is TRBV5-6 and J is TRBJ1-1, with D unresolved. The CDR3 totals 12 residues. The ends were cut back, 2 bases at V and 3 bases at J, with 5 bases in the middle. Germline CDR1 and CDR2: SGHDT and YYEEEE.

This chain uses TRBV5-6 with TRBJ2-5, with D maybe TRBD2 (5 bases). The DNA matches TRBJ2-7 better at its end, which makes the J call doubtful. In germline, CDR1 is SGHDT, CDR2 YYEEEE. CDR3 length equals 16 residues. CDR3 region: CASSLIERRTSYEQYF. CDR3 DNA sequence: TGTGCCAGCAGCTTAATTGAGCGGAGAACGTCCTACGAGCAGTACTTC.

The chain links TRBV27 to TRBJ2-2; maybe TRBD2 (6 bases). This CDR3 is built from 15 residues. V lost 5 bases and J 1 base, leaving 11 bases between the germline ends. Germline assignment: CDR1 MNHEY and CDR2 SMNVEV (reference sequence). DNA of the CDR3: TGTGCCAGCAGTGCCTGGACTAAGAACACCGGGGAGCTGTTTTTT. Translated: CASSAWTKNTGELFF.

The chain joins TRBV7-8 to TRBJ1-1; 9 bases agree with TRBD1. CDR3 length: 15 amino acids. Germline V gene sequence: CDR1 SGHVS, CDR2 FQNEAQ. Trimming took 2 bases from V and 5 from J; bases not matched to a gene: 6. Written as DNA, the CDR3 is TGTGCCAGCAGCTTATCTACAGGGGGCTTGACTGAAGCTTTCTTT. Its protein product is CASSLSTGGLTEAFF.

This clone is classed as medium-sized. V usage is TRBV7-9 and J usage is TRBJ1-1; TRBD1 matches 10 bases. The germline V gene encodes CDR1 SEHNR and CDR2 FQNEAQ (reference sequence). This CDR3 spans 14 amino acids. V was pared by 2 bases and J by 11 bases, with 8 bases of the junction left unmatched. The CDR3 protein is CASSLFGTGDRAFF. The CDR3 nucleotides are TGTGCCAGCAGCTTATTCGGGACAGGGGATCGCGCTTTCTTT.

This clone was counted a few times. The V gene is TRBV19, the J gene TRBJ2-5, with TRBD2 matching 7 bases. Germline CDR1 LNHDA, CDR2 SQIVND (reference sequence). This CDR3 has 15 amino acids. V lost 4 bases and J lost 1; bases outside the gene matches: 6. CDR3: CASSTGGRVQETQYF. The CDR3 bases are TGTGCCAGTAGTACCGGGGGGAGGGTCCAAGAGACCCAGTACTTC.

This clone was recorded a few times. The V and J genes are TRBV2 and TRBJ2-2; D perhaps matches TRBD1 (5 bases). The CDR3 is 15 residues long. Trimming took off 6 bases at V and 4 bases at J, with 15 bases between the two ends. Germline-derived CDR1 and CDR2 are SNHLY and FYNNEI. The DNA for the CDR3 is TGTGCCAGCAGGGGGCAGGGTCTTAGCACCGGGGAGCTGTTTTTT. It encodes CASRGQGLSTGELFF. The variable domain in full, with the rest retrieved from reference TRBV2 and TRBJ2-2, is EPEVTQTPSHQVTQMGQEVILRCVPISNHLYFYWYRQILGQKVEFLVSFYNNEISEKSEIFDDQFSVERPDGSNFTLKIRSTKLEDSAMYFCASRGQGLSTGELFFGEGSRLTVL.

This clone has just one count. The chain combines TRBV6-1 with TRBJ2-1; 9 nucleotides agree with TRBD1. The CDR3 extends over 15 amino acids. V gave up 7 bases and J gave up 4 bases; unmatched junction bases: 8. Germline CDR1 and CDR2: MNHNS and SASEGT. CDR3: CASNSGTGWYNEQFF. The CDR3 region has the DNA TGTGCCAGCAATTCGGGGACAGGGTGGTACAATGAGCAGTTCTTC.

The gene calls are TRBV27 and TRBJ1-2; 7 nucleotides align to TRBD1. Germline loops: CDR1 MNHEY, CDR2 SMNVEV (reference sequence). The CDR3 is 16 residues long. J gave up 0 bases and V 5 bases, and 9 bases lay outside the gene matches. The CDR3 sequence: CASSRWTGRSNYGYTF. The CDR3 nucleotides read TGTGCCAGCAGTCGCTGGACAGGCCGGTCTAACTATGGCTACACCTTC.

The J gene is TRBJ1-5, the V gene TRBV6-1; D is unclear. The CDR3 contains 13 residues. CDR1 is MNHNS and CDR2 is SASEGT in the germline V gene. Trimming shortened V by 3 bases and J by 2 bases, and 5 bases separated the two germline ends. The CDR3 nucleotides are TGTGCCAGCAGTGACCGGGGCAATCAGCCCCAGCATTTT. This gives the protein CASSDRGNQPQHF.

The CDR3: CASRWTSGSSYEQYF. The CDR3 DNA reads as TGTGCCAGCAGATGGACTAGCGGCAGCTCCTACGAGCAGTACTTC. This rearrangement joins TRBV5-5 to TRBJ2-7; 10 nucleotides line up with TRBD2. The CDR3 length is 15 residues. V trimming: 5 bases; J trimming: 0 bases; junction bases outside the gene matches: 5. Germline CDR1 is SGHKS and CDR2 is YYEKEE (reference sequence).

The V and J genes are TRBV7-9 and TRBJ2-2, with 12 bases lining up with TRBD1. Per the germline V gene, CDR1 is SEHNR and CDR2 is FQNEAQ (reference sequence). V dropped 4 bases and J dropped 7; count of bases not matched to a gene: 7. The CDR3 contains 16 residues. The CDR3 sequence: CASSYYRDRGLGELFF. CDR3 sequence (DNA): TGTGCCAGCAGCTACTACAGGGACAGGGGGCTCGGGGAGCTGTTTTTT.

This chain connects TRBV9 to TRBJ2-1; TRBD2 matches 7 bases. Germline V gives CDR1 SGDLS, CDR2 YYNGEE. This CDR3 comprises 16 residues. Unmatched junction bases numbered 9, after V lost 0 bases and J lost 6 bases. CDR3 region: CASSVGLMREINEQFF. CDR3 DNA: TGTGCCAGCAGCGTAGGTTTGATGCGGGAGATCAATGAGCAGTTCTTC.

The CDR3 loop reads CASSFGWGEANTGELFF. The CDR3, as DNA: TGTGCCAGCAGCTTTGGTTGGGGGGAGGCGAACACCGGGGAGCTGTTTTTT. The rearrangement uses TRBV5-5 and TRBJ2-2; TRBD2 is a possible D gene (6 bases). V lost 2 bases, J lost 0 bases, and 14 bases lay in between. CDR3 length equals 17 residues. Germline assignment: CDR1 SGHKS and CDR2 YYEKEE (reference sequence).

The rearrangement uses TRBV30 and TRBJ1-1; no definite D call. The V end was cut by 5 bases, the J end by 3 bases, with 10 bases between. CDR3 length: 12 amino acids. The germline gives CDR1 GTSNPN, CDR2 SVGIG (reference sequence). The CDR3: CAWDQEYTEAFF. CDR3 in DNA: TGTGCCTGGGATCAAGAGTACACTGAAGCTTTCTTT. Based on the CDR3 plus reference TRBV30 and TRBJ1-1, the full variable domain is SQTIHQWPATLVQPVGSPLSLECTVEGTSNPNLYWYRQAAGRGLQLLFYSVGIGQISSEVPQNLSASRPQDRQFILSSKKLLLSDSGFYLCAWDQEYTEAFFGQGTRLTVV.

CDR3 DNA sequence: TGTGCCAGCAGTTACTCTGATCGCGGAAAGGAGCAGTACTTC. It translates to CASSYSDRGKEQYF. J is TRBJ2-7 and V is TRBV6-5; D ambiguous. CDR1 is MNHEY, CDR2 SVGAGI, per germline. Trimming took off 0 bases at V and 7 bases at J, with 13 bases between the two ends. CDR3 length: 14 residues.

This chain connects TRBV7-2 to TRBJ2-7; 8 bases line up with TRBD2. The germline V gene encodes CDR1 SGHTA and CDR2 FQGNSA. This CDR3 has 16 residues. V lost 1 base and J lost 7; bases outside the gene matches: 12. CDR3 residues: CASSLEGSSGLREQYV. The CDR3 region has the DNA TGTGCCAGCAGCTTAGAGGGATCTAGCGGGCTAAGGGAGCAGTACGTC.